This T cell receptor (beta chain) came from a study of CD8+ T cells in alopecia areata. Study details: Treated patients were given 5 to 10 mg oral tofacitinib twice daily.

Germline values: CDR1 SQVTM, CDR2 ANQGSEA. The CDR3 is made up of 17 amino acids. V lost 6 bases to trimming and J lost 1 base; unmatched junction nucleotides: 7. Findings and caveats of the study: Scalp clonality, along with expanded CD8+ clones among the top 100, was significantly decreased by tofacitinib. Lesional tissue from the scalp (especially in alopecia totalis/universalis) showed higher clonality than normal scalp.

Stated treatment: oral pan-JAK inhibitor, 5-10 mg twice daily. Collected material from alopecia areata patients comprised lesional scalp punch biopsies and peripheral blood. This clone was detected once. Its cognate antigen is unknown. Extraction of RNA preceded its reverse transcription into cDNA, which served as the sequencing template. The data were produced by immunoSEQ multiplex PCR, yet TCRdb's version contains in-frame clones alone and is incomplete. In the table there are about 220,000 clones, around 57% of which are singletons. The V and J genes are TRBV29-1 and TRBJ2-6, with 12 bases matching TRBD1. The specimen was CD4+ T cells sorted from blood, collected at week 4, from a patient treated with tofacitinib. The sequence derives from a human donor with alopecia areata. CDR3 coding DNA: TGCAGCGTCGATCCGGGACAGGGGGCTTCTGGGGCCAACGTCCTGACTTTC. As protein: CSVDPGQGASGANVLTF.